These 25 T cell receptor beta chains share one sample of origin, sequenced in a study of blood T cell repertoires in COVID-19. The protocol was immunoSEQ multiplex PCR, while the TCRdb copy is restricted to in-frame clones and leaves out a portion. Of about 170,000 clones in the sample, more than 70% were seen once. Source material: peripheral blood. These receptors originate from a woman in her seventies who had recovered from COVID-19.

This chain uses TRBV10-3 with TRBJ2-7; D is perhaps TRBD1 (6 bases). The germline V gene encodes CDR1 ENHRY and CDR2 SYGVKD. The CDR3 loop spans 13 amino acids. The V end lost 6 bases, the J end lost 3 bases, and 12 bases lay between the germline ends. The CDR3 region is CAIRWDTDYEQYF. In DNA form, the CDR3 reads TGTGCCATCAGGTGGGACACCGACTACGAGCAGTACTTC.

V is TRBV6-6 and J is TRBJ2-7; 7 bases are shared with TRBD2. Germline trimming cut 6 bases from V and 6 bases from J; bases unmatched to any gene: 2. The CDR3 runs 11 residues. Germline CDR1 is MNHNY and CDR2 is SVGAGI (reference sequence). The DNA of the CDR3 is TGTGCCAGCAGCTCGGGGGGCGAGCAGTACTTC. It specifies CASSSGGEQYF.

V gene TRBV4-3 combines with J gene TRBJ2-7; D gene unclear. Trimming took off 0 bases at V and 1 base at J, with 4 bases between the two ends. The CDR3 runs to 13 residues. Germline values: CDR1 LGHNA, CDR2 YSLEER. The DNA of the CDR3 is TGCGCCAGCAGCCAAGATCGGTCCTACGAGCAGTACTTC. The encoded protein is CASSQDRSYEQYF.

This clone was picked up many times. V gene TRBV15 combines with J gene TRBJ2-5, with 10 bases matching TRBD1. V shed 5 bases and J 5 bases; nucleotides not matched to a gene: 17. Per germline, CDR1 LNHNV and CDR2 YYDKDF (reference sequence). This CDR3 region has 18 residues. CDR3 residues: CATSQRISGTGESETQYF. The CDR3 DNA reads as TGTGCCACCAGCCAGAGAATTAGCGGGACAGGGGAATCGGAGACCCAGTACTTC.

The gene calls are TRBV5-1 and TRBJ1-1; TRBD1 matches at 11 bases. This CDR3 comprises 17 residues. Looked up from germline, CDR1 is SGHRS and CDR2 is YFSETQ. Trimming took 7 bases from V and 4 from J; bases not matched to a gene: 15. CDR3 DNA: TGCGCCAGCTCAACCCAACCGGGACAGGGGGTGGGCACTGAAGCTTTCTTT. Translation: CASSTQPGQGVGTEAFF.

The chain employs TRBV9 and TRBJ2-3; a weak D match, TRBD2 (6 bases). The CDR3 runs 15 residues. Germline lookup yields CDR1 SGDLS and CDR2 YYNGEE. Trimming took off 3 bases at V and 6 bases at J, with 17 bases between the two ends. The CDR3 coding sequence is TGTGCCAGCAGCGGGGTCGGGACTTTAATTGATACGCAGTATTTT. Translation gives CASSGVGTLIDTQYF. Full variable domain (rest looked up from reference TRBV9 and TRBJ2-3): DSGVTQTPKHLITATGQRVTLRCSPRSGDLSVYWYQQSLDQGLQFLIQYYNGEERAKGNILERFSAQQFPDLHSELNLSSLELGDSALYFCASSGVGTLIDTQYFGPGTRLTVL.

The J gene is TRBJ2-1, the V gene TRBV5-1; 9 bases agree with TRBD2. After removal of 0 bases from V and 4 bases from J, the junction contained 2 bases not matched to a gene. CDR1 and CDR2 from the germline V gene are SGHRS and YFSETQ. This CDR3 comprises 15 residues. The CDR3 DNA is TGCGCCAGCAGCTTGGGGGCGGGAGGGTACAATGAGCAGTTCTTC. Its translation is CASSLGAGGYNEQFF.

CDR3 sequence reads: CASSFDGRGTGELFF. CDR3 sequence (DNA): TGTGCCAGCAGCTTCGACGGGAGGGGCACCGGGGAGCTGTTTTTT. The genes are TRBV5-5 and TRBJ2-2, with 8 bases identical to TRBD2. The CDR3 is made up of 15 amino acids. V trimming: 2 bases; J trimming: 4 bases; junction bases outside the gene matches: 4. Per germline, CDR1 SGHKS and CDR2 YYEKEE (reference sequence).

The rearrangement joins TRBV9 to TRBJ1-6; D perhaps matches TRBD1 (5 bases). CDR3 length: 15 residues. The V gene lost 0 bases and the J gene lost 10 bases, with 14 bases spanning the gap. Germline CDR1 is SGDLS and CDR2 is YYNGEE. Here the CDR3 reads CASSVVSRGESPLHF. DNA for the CDR3: TGTGCCAGCAGCGTAGTCTCCCGGGGGGAATCACCCCTCCACTTT.

The chain is built from TRBV4-2 and TRBJ1-5; a weak D match, TRBD1 (5 bases). The CDR3 spans 16 residues. Trimming pared 0 bases from V and 2 bases from J, leaving 11 bases between. From germline, CDR1 is LGHNA and CDR2 YNFKEQ. The CDR3 region has the DNA TGTGCCAGCAGCCAAGATGGAGGGGTTCGCAATCAGCCCCAGCATTTT. It specifies CASSQDGGVRNQPQHF.

This clone was seen just once. The chain employs TRBV27 and TRBJ2-7, with a weak D call TRBD2 (8 bases). V shed 3 bases and J shed 0 bases, with 18 bases lying between them. This CDR3 spans 17 amino acids. In germline, CDR1 is MNHEY, CDR2 SMNVEV (reference sequence). The CDR3 sequence: CASSFRGGQGVSYEQYF. In DNA, the CDR3 is TGTGCCAGCAGTTTTCGCGGGGGGCAGGGGGTCTCCTACGAGCAGTACTTC.

This chain connects TRBV19 to TRBJ2-5; D is undetermined. Germline CDR1 reads LNHDA; CDR2 reads SQIVND (reference sequence). CDR3 length: 14 amino acids. CDR3 sequence (DNA): TGTGCGCACCCCCCCCACCGAGCCCAAGAGACCCAGTACTTC. It is translated as CAHPPHRAQETQYF.

V gene TRBV29-1 combines with J gene TRBJ1-1; tentatively, D is TRBD1 (5 bases). This CDR3 has 13 residues. V was pared by 7 bases and J by 7 bases, with 19 bases between. Germline V lookup: CDR1 SQVTM, CDR2 ANQGSEA. CDR3 region: CSAPGRGGVEAFF. In DNA form, the CDR3 reads TGCAGCGCCCCGGGCCGGGGGGGGGTTGAAGCTTTCTTT.

The rearrangement uses TRBV7-9 and TRBJ2-7; D remains unclear. The V and J ends lost 3 bases and 0 bases respectively, with 15 bases between them. This CDR3 spans 16 amino acids. From germline, CDR1 is SEHNR and CDR2 FQNEAQ (reference sequence). The CDR3 spells CASSFPADTHSYEQYF. Here the CDR3 DNA reads TGTGCCAGCAGCTTTCCGGCAGACACCCACTCCTACGAGCAGTACTTC.

This sequence joins TRBV2 and TRBJ2-5; D ambiguous. Germline loops: CDR1 SNHLY, CDR2 FYNNEI. There are 12 residues in the CDR3. Trimming took 4 bases from V and 4 from J, leaving 7 bases between them. CDR3 amino acids: CASSVSGETQYF. In DNA form, the CDR3 reads TGTGCCAGCAGTGTGTCCGGAGAGACCCAGTACTTC.

This clone has just a few counts. The rearrangement uses TRBV24-1 and TRBJ2-2; 8 nucleotides align to TRBD2. The CDR3 runs 16 residues. Germline V CDR1 and CDR2: KGHDR, SFDVKD. V shed 4 bases, J shed 5 bases, and the junction held 8 bases outside the gene matches. CDR3 protein: CATSEPGRVETGELFF. The CDR3 coding sequence is TGTGCCACCAGTGAACCCGGGAGGGTGGAGACCGGGGAGCTGTTTTTT.

The chain combines TRBV9 with TRBJ2-2; possible D gene TRBD1, 6 bases. The V gene lost 4 bases and the J gene lost 0 bases, with 10 bases spanning the gap. The CDR3 is made up of 15 amino acids. The germline V gene has CDR1 SGDLS and CDR2 YYNGEE. In DNA form, the CDR3 reads TGTGCCAGCAGCCCGCAGGGGTCGAACACCGGGGAGCTGTTTTTT. Protein sequence: CASSPQGSNTGELFF.

The CDR3 DNA is TGTGCCAGCAGTGCCCAGACAGGGGGCCTGGGCATTCAGTACTTC. Protein: CASSAQTGGLGIQYF. The chain employs TRBV25-1 and TRBJ2-4; 10 bases fit TRBD1. The germline V gene encodes CDR1 MGHDK and CDR2 SYGVNS. The V segment lost 4 bases and the J segment 9 bases; nucleotides outside the gene matches: 9. The CDR3 has 15 amino acids.

CDR3 sequence (DNA): TGTGCCAGCACCCACGGTTTTGTCGGTGAAAAACTGTTTTTT. This translates into CASTHGFVGEKLFF. The chain is built from TRBV7-2 and TRBJ1-4; D unresolved. Trimming cost V 7 bases and J 7 bases, with 16 bases left between them. The germline CDR1 and CDR2 sequences are SGHTA and FQGNSA. The CDR3 runs 14 residues. Filled out from reference TRBV7-2 and TRBJ1-4, the complete variable domain reads GAGVSQSPSNKVTEKGKDVELRCDPISGHTALYWYRQSLGQGLEFLIYFQGNSAPDKSGLPSDRFSAERTGGSVSTLTIQRTQQEDSAVYLCASTHGFVGEKLFFGSGTQLSVL.

CDR3 coding DNA: TGTGCCAGCAGCCTCAGGACAGGGACACTGCCCCTCCACTTT. Encoded protein: CASSLRTGTLPLHF. The chain joins TRBV3-1 (or the pseudogene TRBV3-2) to TRBJ1-6; 8 positions match TRBD1. After removal of 4 bases from V and 13 bases from J, the junction contained 9 bases not matched to a gene. The CDR3 consists of 14 residues. The germline gives CDR1 LGHDT, CDR2 YNNKEL (reference sequence).

The chain links TRBV27 to TRBJ2-7, with TRBD2 as a possible D gene (6 bases). Germline-derived CDR1 and CDR2 are MNHEY and SMNVEV (reference sequence). Trimming removed 4 bases from V and 6 bases from J, with 19 bases in between. This CDR3 region has 15 residues. Here the CDR3 reads CASSWRAWTGLEQYF. CDR3 sequence (DNA): TGTGCCAGCAGTTGGAGGGCTTGGACCGGCCTCGAGCAGTACTTC.

Written as DNA, the CDR3 is TGTGCCAGCAGCTTGGGACACGCAAAACTGTTTTTT. Its protein product is CASSLGHAKLFF. This chain joins TRBV7-9 and TRBJ1-4; the D gene is possibly TRBD1 (6 bases). This CDR3 contains 12 residues. Trimming shortened V by 3 bases and J by 10 bases, and 9 bases separated the two germline ends. Germline V lookup: CDR1 SEHNR, CDR2 FQNEAQ (reference sequence).

This chain links TRBV13 with TRBJ2-5; TRBD2 agrees at 7 bases. This CDR3 contains 12 residues. The germline CDR1 and CDR2 sequences are PRHDT and FYEKMQ (reference sequence). J lost 7 bases, V lost 5 bases, and 4 bases had no gene match. The CDR3 loop reads CASSPTGGTQYF. DNA for the CDR3: TGTGCCAGCAGCCCGACGGGGGGGACCCAGTACTTC.

CDR3 in amino acids: CSVEGDRMNTEAFF. The CDR3 bases are TGCAGCGTTGAGGGGGACAGGATGAACACTGAAGCTTTCTTT. The V gene is TRBV29-1, the J gene TRBJ1-1; 8 nucleotides agree with TRBD1. V lost 3 bases to trimming and J lost 0 bases; unmatched junction nucleotides: 3. This CDR3 contains 14 residues. The germline CDR1 and CDR2 sequences are SQVTM and ANQGSEA. Together with reference TRBV29-1 and TRBJ1-1, the CDR3 gives the full variable domain: SAVISQKPSRDICQRGTSLTIQCQVDSQVTMMFWYRQQPGQSLTLIATANQGSEATYESGFVIDKFPISRPNLTFSTLTVSNMSPEDSSIYLCSVEGDRMNTEAFFGQGTRLTVV.

This CDR3 reads CASSETGADYEQYF. As DNA, the CDR3 is TGTGCCAGCAGTGAGACAGGGGCGGACTACGAGCAGTACTTC. This chain connects TRBV2 to TRBJ2-7, with 8 bases that match TRBD1. V was clipped by 3 bases and J by 3 bases; unmatched bases: 4. Germline V CDR1 and CDR2: SNHLY, FYNNEI. This CDR3 has 14 amino acids.